The clone carrying this T cell receptor (beta chain) was observed a handful of times. Its antigen is still unknown. The data originate from a study of regulatory T cells in long-lasting Graves disease. General observations from the study: Persistent patients had more shared public clonotypes (around 2,500) than new patients (about 900).

Sequencing libraries for TCR beta were prepared with iRepertoire HTBI primers and Arm-PCR of CDR3 regions. TCRdb reanalysed the multiplex PCR reads using MiXCR and keeps one entry per CDR3 protein. The table lists 440,000 or so distinct CDR3 sequences, around 17% of them singletons. Time point reported: newly diagnosed GD, antithyroid drugs for less than 3 months. With RNA extracted from PBMCs as input, the TCR library was made. The same sample was also studied in work on T cells in Graves' hyperthyroidism and ophthalmopathy.

The sequences come from peripheral blood mononuclear cells (PBMCs), collected at new diagnosis, from a patient treated with antithyroid drugs. The source of this sequence is a woman aged 25-40 years with Graves disease.

Here the CDR3 DNA reads TGTGCCAGCAGTGGCCAAGCTACAGGGAACTGGGTCTCCTACGAGCAGTACTTC. Protein product: CASSGQATGNWVSYEQYF. The J gene is TRBJ2-7, the V gene TRBV6-1; tentative D call: TRBD1 (6 bases). Trimming took off 4 bases at V and 0 bases at J, with 22 bases between the two ends. The CDR3 consists of 18 residues. In germline, CDR1 is MNHNS, CDR2 SASEGT.